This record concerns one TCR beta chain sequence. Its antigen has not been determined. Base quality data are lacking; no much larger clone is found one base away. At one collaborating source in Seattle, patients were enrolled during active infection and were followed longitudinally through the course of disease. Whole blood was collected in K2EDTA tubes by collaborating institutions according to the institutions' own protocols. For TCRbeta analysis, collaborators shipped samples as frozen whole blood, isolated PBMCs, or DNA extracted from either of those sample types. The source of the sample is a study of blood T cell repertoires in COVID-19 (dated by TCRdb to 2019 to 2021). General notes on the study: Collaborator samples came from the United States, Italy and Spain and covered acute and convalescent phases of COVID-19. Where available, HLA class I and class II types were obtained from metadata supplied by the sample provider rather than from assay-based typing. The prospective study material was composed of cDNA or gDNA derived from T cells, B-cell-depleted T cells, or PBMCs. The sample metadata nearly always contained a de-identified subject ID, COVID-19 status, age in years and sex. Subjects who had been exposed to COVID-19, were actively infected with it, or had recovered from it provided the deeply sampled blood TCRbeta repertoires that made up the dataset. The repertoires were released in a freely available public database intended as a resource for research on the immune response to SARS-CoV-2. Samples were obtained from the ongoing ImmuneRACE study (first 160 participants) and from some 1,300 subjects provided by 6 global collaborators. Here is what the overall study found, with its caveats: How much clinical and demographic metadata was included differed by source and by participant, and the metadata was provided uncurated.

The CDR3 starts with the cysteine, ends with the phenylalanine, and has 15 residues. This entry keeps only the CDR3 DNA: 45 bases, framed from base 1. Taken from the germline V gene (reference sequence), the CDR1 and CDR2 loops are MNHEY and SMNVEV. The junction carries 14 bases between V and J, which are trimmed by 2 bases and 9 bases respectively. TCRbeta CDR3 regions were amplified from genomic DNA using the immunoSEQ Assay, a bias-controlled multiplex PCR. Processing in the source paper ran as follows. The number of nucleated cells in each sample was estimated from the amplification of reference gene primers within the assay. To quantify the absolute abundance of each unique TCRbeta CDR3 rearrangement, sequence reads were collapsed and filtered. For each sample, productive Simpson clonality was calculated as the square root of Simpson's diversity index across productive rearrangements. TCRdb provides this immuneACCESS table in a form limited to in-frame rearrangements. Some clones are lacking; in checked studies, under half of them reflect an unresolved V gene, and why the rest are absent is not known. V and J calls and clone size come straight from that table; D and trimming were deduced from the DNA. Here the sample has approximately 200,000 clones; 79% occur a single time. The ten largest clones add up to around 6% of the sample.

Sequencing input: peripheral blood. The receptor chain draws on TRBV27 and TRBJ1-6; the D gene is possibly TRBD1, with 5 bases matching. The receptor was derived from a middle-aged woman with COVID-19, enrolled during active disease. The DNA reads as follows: TGTGCCAGCAGTTTAGGGGCCAGGGCTGTTTCACCCCTCCACTTT. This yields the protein CASSLGARAVSPLHF.